The clone carrying this TCR beta chain was found once. In the source study's methods: Amplification from reference gene primers served as the basis for estimated nucleated cell counts. Repertoires were generated with immunoSEQ multiplex PCR, while TCRdb's copy carries only in-frame clones and drops some. The V and J calls and clone size are taken from that table; D and trimming were inferred from the DNA. The table shows 69,000 or so clones, with roughly 85% occurring only once. The sample is drawn from a study of blood T cell repertoires in COVID-19. Across the whole study: Sources were T cells, B-cell-depleted T cells, or PBMCs; the material itself was cDNA or gDNA.

Per the germline V gene, CDR1 is SGHTA and CDR2 is FQGTGA. Trimming pared 5 bases from V and 4 bases from J, leaving 8 bases between. CDR3 length equals 12 residues. Sequencing input: peripheral blood. The chain combines TRBV7-3 with TRBJ2-5; the D gene is possibly TRBD2 (5 bases). The origin of this receptor is a woman of 80 years or more with acute or convalescent COVID-19. The CDR3 is CASSRRGETQYF. CDR3 sequence (DNA): TGTGCCAGCAGCAGACGGGGAGAGACCCAGTACTTC.